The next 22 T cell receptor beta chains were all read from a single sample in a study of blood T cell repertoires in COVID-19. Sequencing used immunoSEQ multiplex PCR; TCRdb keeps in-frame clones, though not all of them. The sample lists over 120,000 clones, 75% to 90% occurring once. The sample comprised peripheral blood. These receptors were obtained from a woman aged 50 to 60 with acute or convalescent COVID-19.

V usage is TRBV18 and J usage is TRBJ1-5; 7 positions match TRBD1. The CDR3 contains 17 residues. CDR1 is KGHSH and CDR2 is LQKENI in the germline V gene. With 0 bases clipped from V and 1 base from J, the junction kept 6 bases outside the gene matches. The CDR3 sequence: CASSPPNTGVSNQPQHF. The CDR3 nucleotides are TGTGCCAGCTCACCACCGAATACAGGGGTAAGCAATCAGCCCCAGCATTTT.

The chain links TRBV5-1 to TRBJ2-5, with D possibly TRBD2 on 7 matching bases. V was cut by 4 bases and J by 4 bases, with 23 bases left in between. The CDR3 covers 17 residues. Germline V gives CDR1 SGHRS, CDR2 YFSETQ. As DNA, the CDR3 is TGCGCCAGCAGCGCGGGGATGGGGAGGGGGGCCCGAGAGACCCAGTACTTC. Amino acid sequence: CASSAGMGRGARETQYF.

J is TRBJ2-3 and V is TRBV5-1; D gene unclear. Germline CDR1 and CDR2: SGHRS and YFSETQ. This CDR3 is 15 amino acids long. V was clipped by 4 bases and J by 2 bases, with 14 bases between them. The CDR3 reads CASSPGRIYTDTQYF. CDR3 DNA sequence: TGCGCCAGCAGCCCAGGTCGTATTTACACAGATACGCAGTATTTT. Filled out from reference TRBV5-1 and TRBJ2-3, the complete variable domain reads KAGVTQTPRYLIKTRGQQVTLSCSPISGHRSVSWYQQTPGQGLQFLFEYFSETQRNKGNFPGRFSGRQFSNSRSEMNVSTLELGDSALYLCASSPGRIYTDTQYFGPGTRLTVL.

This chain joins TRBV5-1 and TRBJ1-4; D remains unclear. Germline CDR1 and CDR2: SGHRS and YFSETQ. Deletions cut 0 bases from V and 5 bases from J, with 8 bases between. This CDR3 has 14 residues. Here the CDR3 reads CASSLVSGNEKLFF. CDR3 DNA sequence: TGCGCCAGCAGCTTGGTTTCCGGGAATGAAAAACTGTTTTTT. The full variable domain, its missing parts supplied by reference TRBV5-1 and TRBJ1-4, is KAGVTQTPRYLIKTRGQQVTLSCSPISGHRSVSWYQQTPGQGLQFLFEYFSETQRNKGNFPGRFSGRQFSNSRSEMNVSTLELGDSALYLCASSLVSGNEKLFFGSGTQLSVL.

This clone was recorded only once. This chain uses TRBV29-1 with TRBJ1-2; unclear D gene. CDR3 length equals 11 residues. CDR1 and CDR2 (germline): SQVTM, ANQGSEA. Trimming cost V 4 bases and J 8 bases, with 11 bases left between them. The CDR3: CSVGRVSGYTF. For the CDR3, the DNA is TGCAGCGTTGGGCGGGTATCCGGCTACACCTTC.

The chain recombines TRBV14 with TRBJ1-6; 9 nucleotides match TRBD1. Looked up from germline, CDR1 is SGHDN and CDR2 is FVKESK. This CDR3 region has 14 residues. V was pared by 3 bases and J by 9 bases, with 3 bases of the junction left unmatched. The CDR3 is CASSHGQGSSPLHF. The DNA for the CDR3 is TGTGCCAGCAGCCACGGACAGGGGAGTTCACCCCTCCACTTT.

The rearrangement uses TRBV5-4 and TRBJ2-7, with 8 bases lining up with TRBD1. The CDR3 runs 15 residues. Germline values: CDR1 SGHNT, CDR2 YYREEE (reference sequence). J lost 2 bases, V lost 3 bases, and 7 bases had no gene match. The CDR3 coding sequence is TGTGCCAGCAGCTCCCCGGGACAGGCAACCTACGAGCAGTACTTC. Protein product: CASSSPGQATYEQYF.

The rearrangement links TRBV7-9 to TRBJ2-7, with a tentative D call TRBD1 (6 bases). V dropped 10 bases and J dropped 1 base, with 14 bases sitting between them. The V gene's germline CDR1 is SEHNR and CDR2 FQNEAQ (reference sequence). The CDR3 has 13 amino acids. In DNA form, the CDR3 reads TGTGCCATTACTTACAGGGAATCCTACGAGCAGTACTTC. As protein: CAITYRESYEQYF.

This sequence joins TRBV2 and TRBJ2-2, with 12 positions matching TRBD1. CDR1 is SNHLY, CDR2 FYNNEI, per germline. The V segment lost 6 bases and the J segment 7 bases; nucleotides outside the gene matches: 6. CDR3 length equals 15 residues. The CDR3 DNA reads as TGTGCCAGCAGATCCGGGACAGGGGGCCTCGGGGAGCTGTTTTTT. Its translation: CASRSGTGGLGELFF.

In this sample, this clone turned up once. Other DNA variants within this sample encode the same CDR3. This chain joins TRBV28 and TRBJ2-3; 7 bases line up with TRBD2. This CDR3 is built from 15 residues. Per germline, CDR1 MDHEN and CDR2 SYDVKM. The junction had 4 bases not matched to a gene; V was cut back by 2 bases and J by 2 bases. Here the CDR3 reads CASSLSGAHTDTQYF. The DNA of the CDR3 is TGTGCCAGCAGTTTAAGCGGGGCTCACACAGATACGCAGTATTTT.

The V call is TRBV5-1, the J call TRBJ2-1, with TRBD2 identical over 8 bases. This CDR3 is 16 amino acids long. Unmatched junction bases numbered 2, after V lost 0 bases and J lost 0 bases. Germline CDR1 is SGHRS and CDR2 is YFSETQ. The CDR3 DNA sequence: TGCGCCAGCAGCTTGGGTAGCGGGAACTCCTACAATGAGCAGTTCTTC. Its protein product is CASSLGSGNSYNEQFF.

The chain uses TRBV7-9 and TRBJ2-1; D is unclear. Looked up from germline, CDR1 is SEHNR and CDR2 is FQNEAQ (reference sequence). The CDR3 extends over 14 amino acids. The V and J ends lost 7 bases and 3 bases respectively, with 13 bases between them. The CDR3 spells CASNRYGGYNEQFF. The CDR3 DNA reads TGTGCCAGCAACCGTTATGGCGGCTACAATGAGCAGTTCTTC.

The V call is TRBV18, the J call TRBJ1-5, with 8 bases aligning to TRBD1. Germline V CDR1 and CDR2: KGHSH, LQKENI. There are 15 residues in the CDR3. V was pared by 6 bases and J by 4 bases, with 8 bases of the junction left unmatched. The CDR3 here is CASSPDRGRNQPQHF. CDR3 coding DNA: TGTGCCAGCTCGCCCGACAGGGGAAGAAATCAGCCCCAGCATTTT.

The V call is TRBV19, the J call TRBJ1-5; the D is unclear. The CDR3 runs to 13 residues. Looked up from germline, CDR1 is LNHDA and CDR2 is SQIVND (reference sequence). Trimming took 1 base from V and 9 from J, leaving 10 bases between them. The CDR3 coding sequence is TGTGCCAGTAGTATAGGGCGACACTGGCCCCAGCATTTT. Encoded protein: CASSIGRHWPQHF.

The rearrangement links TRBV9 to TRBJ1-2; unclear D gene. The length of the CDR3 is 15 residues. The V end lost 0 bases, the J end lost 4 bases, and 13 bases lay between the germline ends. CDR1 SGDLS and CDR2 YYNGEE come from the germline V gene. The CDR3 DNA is TGTGCCAGCAGCGTAGTGGAGGGTCTTGGCTATGGCTACACCTTC. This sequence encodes CASSVVEGLGYGYTF.

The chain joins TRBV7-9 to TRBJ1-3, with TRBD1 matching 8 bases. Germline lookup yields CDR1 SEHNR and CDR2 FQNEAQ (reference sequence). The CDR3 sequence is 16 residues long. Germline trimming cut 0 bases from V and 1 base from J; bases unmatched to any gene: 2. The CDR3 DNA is TGTGCCAGCAGCTTAGCTCGGACAGGGTCTGGAAACACCATATATTTT. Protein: CASSLARTGSGNTIYF. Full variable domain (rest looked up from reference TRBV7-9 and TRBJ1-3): DTGVSQNPRHKITKRGQNVTFRCDPISEHNRLYWYRQTLGQGPEFLTYFQNEAQLEKSRLLSDRFSAERPKGSFSTLEIQRTEQGDSAMYLCASSLARTGSGNTIYFGEGSWLTVV.

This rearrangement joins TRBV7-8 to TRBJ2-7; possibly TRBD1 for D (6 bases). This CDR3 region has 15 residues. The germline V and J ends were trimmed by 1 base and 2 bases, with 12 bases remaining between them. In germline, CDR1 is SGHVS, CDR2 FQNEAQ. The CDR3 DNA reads TGTGCCAGCAGCTTAGGGGGGACAAGGACCTACGAGCAGTACTTC. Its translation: CASSLGGTRTYEQYF.

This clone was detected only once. The CDR3 loop is CASSPRETLSEAFF. The CDR3 DNA reads TGTGCCAGCAGCCCGAGAGAAACCCTCTCTGAAGCTTTCTTT. V gene TRBV4-2 combines with J gene TRBJ1-1; no reliable D call. V was shortened by 4 bases and J by 6 bases, with 15 bases between the two germline ends. This CDR3 has 14 amino acids. Germline CDR1 LGHNA, CDR2 YNFKEQ.

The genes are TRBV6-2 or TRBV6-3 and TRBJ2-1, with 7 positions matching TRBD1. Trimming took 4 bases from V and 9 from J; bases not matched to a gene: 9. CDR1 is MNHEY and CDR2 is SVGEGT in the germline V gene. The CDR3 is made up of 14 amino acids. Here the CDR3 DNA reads TGTGCCAGCAGTTTCCTACAGGGGATCGGTGAGCAGTTCTTC. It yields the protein CASSFLQGIGEQFF.

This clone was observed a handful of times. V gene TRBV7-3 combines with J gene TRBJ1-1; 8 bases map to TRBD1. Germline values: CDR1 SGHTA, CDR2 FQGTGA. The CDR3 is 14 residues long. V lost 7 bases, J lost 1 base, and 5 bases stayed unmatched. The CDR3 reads CASTLGQANTEAFF. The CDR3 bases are TGTGCCAGCACCCTGGGACAGGCGAACACTGAAGCTTTCTTT.

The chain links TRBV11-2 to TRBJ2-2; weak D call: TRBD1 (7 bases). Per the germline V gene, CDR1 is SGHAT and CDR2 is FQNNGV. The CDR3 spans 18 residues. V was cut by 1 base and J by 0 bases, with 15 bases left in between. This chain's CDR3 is CASSLAWGDRSNTGELFF. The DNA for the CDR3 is TGTGCCAGCAGCTTAGCATGGGGGGACAGATCGAACACCGGGGAGCTGTTTTTT.

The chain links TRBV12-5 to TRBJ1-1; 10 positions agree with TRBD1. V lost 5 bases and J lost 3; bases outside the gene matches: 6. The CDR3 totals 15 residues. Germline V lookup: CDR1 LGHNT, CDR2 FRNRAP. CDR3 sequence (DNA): TGTGCTAGTGGTCCGGACAGGGGGAGTTACACTGAAGCTTTCTTT. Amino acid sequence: CASGPDRGSYTEAFF.